This T cell receptor (beta chain) was recovered during a study of cytomegalovirus exposure and HLA in healthy donors. Study conclusions and caveats: V segments that were indistinguishable, TRBV6-2 and TRBV6-3 among them, were omitted from analysis. The Asian-associated ancestry cluster reportedly had fewer N-insertions than the approximately 630-donor mean in a later analysis.

The CDR3 has 15 residues. Germline CDR1 GTSNPN, CDR2 SVGIG (reference sequence). The V end lost 0 bases, the J end lost 3 bases, and 12 bases lay between the germline ends. Amplification used 60 Vbeta primers and 13 Jbeta primers. Repertoires were generated with immunoSEQ multiplex PCR, while TCRdb's copy carries only in-frame clones and drops some. In all, the sample yields around 140,000 clones. In regard to this clone: What it binds is unknown.

The sequence derives from a man aged 18 to 30 in good health and CMV-seronegative. The chain combines TRBV30 with TRBJ1-5; D unresolved. The sequenced sample consisted of PBMCs. DNA for the CDR3: TGTGCCTGGAGTGTACGAGGTGCTCTCAATCAGCCCCAGCATTTT. It specifies CAWSVRGALNQPQHF. The whole variable domain, filled in from reference TRBV30 and TRBJ1-5, reads SQTIHQWPATLVQPVGSPLSLECTVEGTSNPNLYWYRQAAGRGLQLLFYSVGIGQISSEVPQNLSASRPQDRQFILSSKKLLLSDSGFYLCAWSVRGALNQPQHFGDGTRLSIL.